The sample holds one count of the clone carrying this T cell receptor beta chain. Germline V gene lookup returns CDR1 LNHNV and CDR2 YYDKDF (reference sequence). The CDR3 extends over 16 amino acids. The ends lost 7 bases at V and 4 bases at J; junction bases unmatched: 13. The sample comes from a study of blood T cell repertoires in COVID-19. The study drew participants aged about 18 to 89 years from 24 US areas. Allocation to cohorts depended on clinical history reported by the participants. Each recovered donor of Cohort 3 presented with two negative PCRs, clearance, or symptom resolution. Authors' analysis steps: The assay estimated nucleated cells by amplifying reference gene primers. Repertoires were generated with immunoSEQ multiplex PCR, while TCRdb's copy carries only in-frame clones and drops some. V, J and clone size are taken as reported in that table, and D and trimming were inferred from the DNA itself. The table has approximately 350,000 clones, more than 85% seen once.

The sequencing input was PBMCs or T cells enriched from blood (not recorded which). This sequence joins TRBV15 and TRBJ2-3, with 8 bases aligning to TRBD2. The TCR sequence derives from a woman in her twenties or thirties who had recovered from COVID-19. The CDR3 sequence: CATNRGGLEVADTQYF. The CDR3 DNA follows: TGTGCCACCAACCGGGGGGGGCTAGAGGTCGCAGATACGCAGTATTTT.